This TCR beta chain emerged from a study of OX40 agonist ivuxolimab in advanced cancers. On the study more broadly: Around 40% of patients had received prior checkpoint inhibitor therapy. Three patients got partial responses; one had hepatocellular carcinoma and two had cutaneous melanoma. General observations from the study: In the 0.1-3.0 mg/kg groups, partial responders showed among the lowest expansion.

Patients with a history of autoimmune disease or on systemic immunosuppression were excluded. On this clone itself: Its specificity is not known.

V was shortened by 4 bases and J by 7 bases, with 14 bases between the two germline ends. CDR3 length: 14 amino acids. Per germline, CDR1 MNHNY and CDR2 SVGAGI (reference sequence). The assay was immunoSEQ multiplex PCR, and TCRdb's table has in-frame clones only and misses some. The data contain about 93,000 clones, 92% of them singletons. The V gene is TRBV6-6, the J gene TRBJ2-1, with TRBD1 as a possible D gene (6 bases). This sequence was found in an adult with an advanced solid tumor such as melanoma, head and neck, liver or kidney cancer. This material consisted of CD4+ or CD8+ T cells sorted from blood, taken in a trial of the OX40 agonist ivuxolimab. This CDR3 is CASSLGGDWNEQFF. The DNA of the CDR3 is TGTGCCAGCAGTTTAGGGGGAGATTGGAATGAGCAGTTCTTC.